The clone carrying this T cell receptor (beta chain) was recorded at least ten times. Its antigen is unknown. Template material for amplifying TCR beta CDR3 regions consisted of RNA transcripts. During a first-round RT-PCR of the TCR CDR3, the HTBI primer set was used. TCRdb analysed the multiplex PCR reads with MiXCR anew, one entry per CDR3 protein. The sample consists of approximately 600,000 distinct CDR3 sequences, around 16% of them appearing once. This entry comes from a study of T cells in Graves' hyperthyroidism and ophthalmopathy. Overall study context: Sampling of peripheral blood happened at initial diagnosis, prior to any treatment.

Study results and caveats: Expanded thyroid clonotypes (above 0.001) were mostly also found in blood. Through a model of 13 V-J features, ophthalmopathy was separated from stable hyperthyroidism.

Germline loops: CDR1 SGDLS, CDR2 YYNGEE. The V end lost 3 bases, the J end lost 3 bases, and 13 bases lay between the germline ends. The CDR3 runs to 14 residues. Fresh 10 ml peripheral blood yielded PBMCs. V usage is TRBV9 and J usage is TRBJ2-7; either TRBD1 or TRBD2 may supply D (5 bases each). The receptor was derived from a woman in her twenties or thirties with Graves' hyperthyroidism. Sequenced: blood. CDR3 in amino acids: CASSGDLRDYEQYF. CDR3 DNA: TGTGCCAGCAGCGGGGACCTTAGGGACTACGAGCAGTACTTC. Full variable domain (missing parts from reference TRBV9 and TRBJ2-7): DSGVTQTPKHLITATGQRVTLRCSPRSGDLSVYWYQQSLDQGLQFLIQYYNGEERAKGNILERFSAQQFPDLHSELNLSSLELGDSALYFCASSGDLRDYEQYFGPGTRLTVT.